This T cell receptor beta chain was found in a study of T cell responses to AZD1222 COVID-19 vaccine (dated by TCRdb to the early 2020s). About the investigation overall: AZD1222 recipients with second doses at about 4 weeks or about 12 weeks were pooled, because spike-specific TCR depth and breadth did not differ between schedules. A total of 233 trial participants underwent TCR sequencing, of whom 207 received two doses of AZD1222 and some 26 received two doses of the MenACWY control vaccine. Trial participants were enrolled into age subgroups of 18-55, 56-69 and 70-plus years, which contained about 150, 28 and 57 TCR-sequenced participants, respectively. Study-wide conclusions, independent of this receptor: In the small 56-69-year group, the increase in depth fell short of significance, most likely because of low power. Because no day 14 peak-response samples were available, the repertoires could be characterized only after the peak T cell response. A significant rise in spike-specific TCR breadth and depth was observed after two AZD1222 doses relative to day 0 and relative to MenACWY recipients. Reportedly, close to half of the unique spike-specific TCRs recognized epitopes lying outside the regions that are mutated in the B.1.351 and B.1.1.7 variants. Conclusions about previously exposed vaccinees are limited, since just five or six AZD1222 recipients were seropositive for SARS-CoV-2 at baseline. The vaccine-associated CD4 TCRs covered the entire spike protein, and the dominant responses fell in regions 160-218 and 743-854. Most participants were white British and females outnumbered males, and the authors suggested that clonal diversity may have been underestimated.

Per the germline V gene, SGHRS is the CDR1 and YFSETQ is the CDR2. V is cut by 0 bases and J by 6 bases, and the space between the germline ends is 13 bases. The CDR3 goes from the cysteine to the phenylalanine over 15 residues. Left in the record is the CDR3 DNA by itself, 45 bases read in frame from the first base. As to this clone: Its antigen is still unknown. Qualities for individual bases were not recorded, and no much larger clone is one base off.

The sample's time point label, in plain terms: baseline before first vaccination. Vaccinee samples were obtained from the UK trials COV001 and COV002, which included a single-blind randomized controlled phase 2/3 trial of AZD1222 (ChAdOx1 nCoV-19) in healthy adults. For TCRbeta chain sequencing, PBMC samples were collected from trial participants at day 0 and at day 28 after the second dose. The CDR3 regions of human TCRbeta chains were subjected to immunosequencing. The source study handled its data this way. TCRs in the repertoires were matched against a reference library of SARS-CoV-2-specific TCRs that had been generated with the MIRA antigen-specificity platform. Breadth meant the fraction of unique TCRs that were SARS-CoV-2-associated, whereas depth meant the fraction of total T cells that were SARS-CoV-2-associated. Using the MIRA data, every spike-specific TCR was mapped to the spike region that the TCR reacted to and assigned to either a CD4 or a CD8 class. Log10-transformed breadth and depth values were compared by one-way ANOVA with Sidak's multiple comparisons tests. TCRdb stores this immuneACCESS table with in-frame sequences only. Part of the clones is absent; in the studies checked, under half of the shortfall reflects unresolved V genes, and no reason is known for the rest. D and trimming were read from the DNA, whereas the V and J calls and clone size are those reported in that table. In all, the sample holds 95,000 to 100,000 clones, and around 83% of those were seen once. Together, the top ten hold roughly 1.4% of the sample.

The TCR was taken from an adult in good health. Specimen: peripheral blood, collected on day 0 of AZD1222 vaccination. The rearranged segments are TRBV5-1 and TRBJ2-1; the D gene assignment is perhaps TRBD1 or TRBD2, with each matching 5 bases. The sequence in DNA is TGCGCCAGCAGCTTGGCCATTGGGACGATCAATGAGCAGTTCTTC. It specifies CASSLAIGTINEQFF.